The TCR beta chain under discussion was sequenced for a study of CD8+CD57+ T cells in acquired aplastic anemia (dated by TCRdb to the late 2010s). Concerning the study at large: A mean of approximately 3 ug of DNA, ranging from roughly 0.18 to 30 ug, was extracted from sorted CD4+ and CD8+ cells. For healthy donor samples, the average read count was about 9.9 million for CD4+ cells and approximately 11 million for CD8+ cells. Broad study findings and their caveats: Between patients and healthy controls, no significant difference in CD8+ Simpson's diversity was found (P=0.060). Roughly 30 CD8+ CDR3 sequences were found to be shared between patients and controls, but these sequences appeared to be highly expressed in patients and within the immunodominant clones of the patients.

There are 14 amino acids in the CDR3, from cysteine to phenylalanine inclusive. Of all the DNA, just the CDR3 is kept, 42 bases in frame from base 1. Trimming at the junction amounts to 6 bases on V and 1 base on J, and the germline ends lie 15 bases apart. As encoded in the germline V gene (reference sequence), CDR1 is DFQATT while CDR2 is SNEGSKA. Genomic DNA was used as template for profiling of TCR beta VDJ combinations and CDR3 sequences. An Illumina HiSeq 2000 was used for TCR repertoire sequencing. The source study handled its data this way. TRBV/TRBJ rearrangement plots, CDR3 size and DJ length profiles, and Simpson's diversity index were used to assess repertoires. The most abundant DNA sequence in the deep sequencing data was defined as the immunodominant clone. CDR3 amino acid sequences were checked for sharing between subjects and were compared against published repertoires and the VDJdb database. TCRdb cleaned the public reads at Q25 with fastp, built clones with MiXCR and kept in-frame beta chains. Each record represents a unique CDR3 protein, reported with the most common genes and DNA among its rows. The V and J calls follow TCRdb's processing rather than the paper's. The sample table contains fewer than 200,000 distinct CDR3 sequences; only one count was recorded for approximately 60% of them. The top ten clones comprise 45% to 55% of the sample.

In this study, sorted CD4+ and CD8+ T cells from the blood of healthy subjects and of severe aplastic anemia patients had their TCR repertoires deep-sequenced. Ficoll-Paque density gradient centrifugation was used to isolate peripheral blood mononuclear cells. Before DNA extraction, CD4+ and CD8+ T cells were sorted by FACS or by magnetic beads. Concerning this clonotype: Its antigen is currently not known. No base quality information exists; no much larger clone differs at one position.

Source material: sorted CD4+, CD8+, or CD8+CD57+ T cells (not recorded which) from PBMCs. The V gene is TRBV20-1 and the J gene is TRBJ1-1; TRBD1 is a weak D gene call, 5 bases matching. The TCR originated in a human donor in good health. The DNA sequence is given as TGCAGTGCCCCACCGACAGTGAGGAACACTGAAGCTTTCTTT. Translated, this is CSAPPTVRNTEAFF.